This T cell receptor (beta chain) stems from a study of cytomegalovirus exposure and HLA in healthy donors. PCR amplification relied on 60 Vbeta primers (plus 13 Jbeta primers). Data came from immunoSEQ multiplex PCR; TCRdb stores just in-frame clones and leaves some out. The data show around 69,000 clones, 55% to 80% seen once. CDR1 is MNHNS and CDR2 is SASEGT in the germline V gene. The trim removed 2 bases at V and 6 bases at J, leaving 9 bases unmatched. This CDR3 spans 15 amino acids. Of note for this clone: Its matching antigen is unknown.

The donors were healthy bone marrow donors. Study observations and caveats: Among the CMV-associated chains, a few were confirmed in vitro as specific for CMV antigens. The study labeled fewer than 200 TCR beta chains cytomegalovirus-associated. Reports described diagnosis of cytomegalovirus status by the classifier as highly specific and sensitive.

The clonotype was recovered from a man aged 35-49 years in good health and CMV-seropositive. Sequenced sample: PBMCs. The chain recombines TRBV6-1 with TRBJ2-7; 8 nucleotides align to TRBD1. CDR3 sequence (DNA): TGTGCCAGCAGTGAAATCGCCAGGGGGCTAGGCGAGCAGTACTTC. It specifies CASSEIARGLGEQYF.